These 18 T cell receptor beta chains were all obtained from the same sample, sequenced in a study of blood T cell repertoires in COVID-19. The data were produced by immunoSEQ multiplex PCR, yet TCRdb's version contains in-frame clones alone and is incomplete. The sample yields over 120,000 clones, roughly 85% seen once. Material for sequencing was PBMCs or T cells enriched from blood (not recorded which). The receptors shown here come from a woman aged 45-65 years who had recovered from COVID-19.

This rearrangement joins TRBV5-1 to TRBJ1-2; D ambiguous. Trimming took 0 bases from V and 0 from J, leaving 12 bases between them. This CDR3 spans 16 amino acids. The V gene's germline CDR1 is SGHRS and CDR2 YFSETQ. As DNA, the CDR3 is TGCGCCAGCAGCTTGGGATTCGAGATTGCTAACTATGGCTACACCTTC. This sequence encodes CASSLGFEIANYGYTF.

The chain combines TRBV11-3 with TRBJ1-1; TRBD1 is a possible D gene (6 bases). The ends were cut back, 4 bases at V and 6 bases at J, with 12 bases in the middle. The CDR3 sequence is 13 residues long. Germline V CDR1 and CDR2: SGHNT, YENEEA. CDR3 bases: TGTGCCAGCAGCTCCCCCAGGGGTCCTGAAGCTTTCTTT. It yields the protein CASSSPRGPEAFF.

The CDR3 DNA reads TGTGCCAGCAGCCCGGAAACAGCAACTAATGAAAAACTGTTTTTT. This encodes CASSPETATNEKLFF. J is TRBJ1-4 and V is TRBV5-4; D not certain. Germline CDR1 is SGHNT and CDR2 is YYREEE (reference sequence). This CDR3 region has 15 residues. The V gene lost 4 bases and the J gene lost 0 bases, with 10 bases spanning the gap. Drawing the rest from reference TRBV5-4 and TRBJ1-4, the complete variable domain is ETGVTQSPTHLIKTRGQQVTLRCSSQSGHNTVSWYQQALGQGPQFIFQYYREEENGRGNFPPRFSGLQFPNYSSELNVNALELDDSALYLCASSPETATNEKLFFGSGTQLSVL.

The chain is built from TRBV3-1 (or the pseudogene TRBV3-2) and TRBJ2-5; 14 bases match TRBD2. The germline CDR1 and CDR2 sequences are LGHDT and YNNKEL (reference sequence). V shed 4 bases and J 7 bases; nucleotides not matched to a gene: 8. This CDR3 has 16 amino acids. CDR3 in DNA: TGTGCCAGCAGCCGCGGGACTAGCGGGGGAGGGGGGACCCAGTACTTC. Translating gives CASSRGTSGGGGTQYF.

This chain uses TRBV28 with TRBJ1-1, with unresolved D. The CDR3 extends over 13 amino acids. Germline-derived CDR1 and CDR2 are MDHEN and SYDVKM. V lost 3 bases to trimming and J lost 4 bases, with 9 bases between them. The CDR3 protein is CASSFGSPTEAFF. CDR3 sequence (DNA): TGTGCCAGCAGTTTCGGGAGCCCCACTGAAGCTTTCTTT.

The CDR3 nucleotides are TGTGCCAGCAGTCTTGGGACTAGCGGGAGGAGGGAGACCCAGTACTTC. This encodes CASSLGTSGRRETQYF. The genes are TRBV28 and TRBJ2-5; 15 bases are shared with TRBD2. Germline CDR1 and CDR2: MDHEN and SYDVKM. Unmatched junction bases numbered 6, after V lost 5 bases and J lost 5 bases. The CDR3 is 16 amino acids. The variable domain in full, with the rest retrieved from reference TRBV28 and TRBJ2-5, is DVKVTQSSRYLVKRTGEKVFLECVQDMDHENMFWYRQDPGLGLRLIYFSYDVKMKEKGDIPEGYSVSREKKERFSLILESASTNQTSMYLCASSLGTSGRRETQYFGPGTRLLVL.

This clone was counted only a few times. The V call is TRBV18, the J call TRBJ2-3, with 10 bases that match TRBD2. Trimming took 2 bases from V and 3 from J; bases not matched to a gene: 8. This CDR3 has 17 residues. Per the germline V gene, CDR1 is KGHSH and CDR2 is LQKENI. Here the CDR3 reads CASSPSLAGVGTDTQYF. CDR3 nucleotides: TGTGCCAGCTCACCAAGCCTAGCGGGAGTTGGGACAGATACGCAGTATTTT.

This chain uses TRBV13 with TRBJ2-1; 7 bases are a match to TRBD2. Germline values: CDR1 PRHDT, CDR2 FYEKMQ (reference sequence). The CDR3 totals 16 residues. V shed 5 bases and J 2 bases; nucleotides not matched to a gene: 9. This chain's CDR3 is CASSRPWRGTYNEQFF. The DNA of the CDR3 is TGTGCCAGCAGCCGCCCCTGGCGGGGGACCTACAATGAGCAGTTCTTC.

On this clone: This same CDR3 is encoded by further DNA sequences in the sample. The chain carries TRBV18 and TRBJ2-5; no definite D call. This CDR3 has 13 residues. Per germline, CDR1 KGHSH and CDR2 LQKENI. V dropped 3 bases and J dropped 4 bases, with 9 bases sitting between them. CDR3 protein: CASSPPTGETQYF. CDR3 nucleotide sequence: TGTGCCAGCTCACCGCCCACGGGAGAGACCCAGTACTTC.

The chain recombines TRBV7-3 with TRBJ2-3; D is possibly TRBD1 (5 bases). This CDR3 is 17 amino acids long. Per the germline V gene, CDR1 is SGHTA and CDR2 is FQGTGA. Between the trimmed V and J ends, which lost 1 base and 4 bases, there was a span of 18 bases. CDR3 sequence (DNA): TGTGCCAGCAGCTTAATGGGCAGGGCCGCTTCGGCAGATACGCAGTATTTT. Translation: CASSLMGRAASADTQYF.

V and J are TRBV6-5 and TRBJ1-6; a possible D gene is TRBD1 (5 bases). The germline gives CDR1 MNHEY, CDR2 SVGAGI. The V and J ends lost 5 bases and 9 bases respectively, with 17 bases between them. This CDR3 is 15 amino acids long. The CDR3 nucleotides read TGTGCCAGCAGTCCCTGGGCAGGGATCGGTTCACCCCTCCACTTT. Translating it yields CASSPWAGIGSPLHF.

V and J are TRBV12-3 or TRBV12-4 and TRBJ2-7; D uncertain. V was pared by 8 bases and J by 7 bases, with 15 bases between. This CDR3 region has 12 residues. The CDR3 here is CASSAAVGEQYF. The CDR3 DNA follows: TGTGCCAGCTCGGCGGCTGTTGGGGAGCAGTACTTC.

The chain carries TRBV12-5 and TRBJ1-3; D not certain. Trimming took off 3 bases at V and 0 bases at J, with 9 bases between the two ends. Germline V gene data show CDR1 as LGHNT and CDR2 as FRNRAP. This CDR3 comprises 15 residues. The CDR3 region is CASGLSGYSGNTIYF. The CDR3 DNA follows: TGTGCTAGTGGTTTAAGCGGATACTCTGGAAACACCATATATTTT.

This rearrangement joins TRBV7-9 to TRBJ2-7, with TRBD1 as a possible D gene (6 bases). CDR3 length equals 16 residues. Looked up from germline, CDR1 is SEHNR and CDR2 is FQNEAQ (reference sequence). Trimming took off 5 bases at V and 2 bases at J, with 19 bases between the two ends. DNA of the CDR3: TGTGCCAGCAGCCCTAGGGACCCACAGGGCCCCTACGAGCAGTACTTC. It yields the protein CASSPRDPQGPYEQYF.

DNA of the CDR3: TGTGCCAGCAGTTTATTAGGACAGGGGGCCGATCAGCCCCAGCATTTT. Protein product: CASSLLGQGADQPQHF. J is TRBJ1-5 and V is TRBV28; 11 bases agree with TRBD1. The CDR3 extends over 16 amino acids. The ends lost 1 base at V and 5 bases at J; junction bases unmatched: 4. Germline V gives CDR1 MDHEN, CDR2 SYDVKM.

This chain links TRBV11-2 with TRBJ1-1, with D possibly TRBD1 on 6 matching bases. The germline CDR1 and CDR2 sequences are SGHAT and FQNNGV. V was cut by 3 bases and J by 11 bases, with 13 bases left in between. This CDR3 is 12 amino acids long. The CDR3 DNA sequence: TGTGCCAGCAGCTTGGACCCGGGACACGCTTTCTTT. Its protein product is CASSLDPGHAFF.

The genes are TRBV5-1 and TRBJ1-3; 7 bases are a match to TRBD1. The CDR3 length is 14 residues. Germline V lookup: CDR1 SGHRS, CDR2 YFSETQ. With V trimmed by 3 bases and J by 4 bases, 4 bases remained unmatched. CDR3 amino acids: CASSSTGLGNTIYF. The DNA for the CDR3 is TGCGCCAGCAGCTCGACAGGGTTAGGAAACACCATATATTTT.

This chain connects TRBV19 to TRBJ1-1; D is unresolved. Germline values: CDR1 LNHDA, CDR2 SQIVND (reference sequence). With 7 bases removed from V and 2 bases from J, the gap between germline ends came to 8 bases. This CDR3 contains 12 residues. The CDR3 DNA reads TGTGCCAGTATGCAGATAAACACTGAAGCTTTCTTT. Amino acid sequence: CASMQINTEAFF.